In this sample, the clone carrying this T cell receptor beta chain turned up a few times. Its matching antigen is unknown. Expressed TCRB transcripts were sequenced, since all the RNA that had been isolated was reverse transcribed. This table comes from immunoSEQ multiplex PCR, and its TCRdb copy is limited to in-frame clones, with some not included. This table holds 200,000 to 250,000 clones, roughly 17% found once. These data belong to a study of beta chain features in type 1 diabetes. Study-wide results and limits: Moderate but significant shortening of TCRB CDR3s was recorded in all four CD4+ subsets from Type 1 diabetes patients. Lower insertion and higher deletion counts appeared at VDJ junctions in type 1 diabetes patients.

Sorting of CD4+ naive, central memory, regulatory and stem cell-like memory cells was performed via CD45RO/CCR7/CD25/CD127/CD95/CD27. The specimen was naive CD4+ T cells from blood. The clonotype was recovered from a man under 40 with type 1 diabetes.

CDR3 protein: CASRTGTSGIYEQYF. CDR3 DNA: TGCGCCAGCAGAACCGGGACTAGCGGTATCTACGAGCAGTACTTC. This chain links TRBV5-1 with TRBJ2-7, with 11 positions matching TRBD2. This CDR3 region has 15 residues. Germline loops: CDR1 SGHRS, CDR2 YFSETQ. V lost 5 bases, J lost 3 bases, and 7 bases stayed unmatched.